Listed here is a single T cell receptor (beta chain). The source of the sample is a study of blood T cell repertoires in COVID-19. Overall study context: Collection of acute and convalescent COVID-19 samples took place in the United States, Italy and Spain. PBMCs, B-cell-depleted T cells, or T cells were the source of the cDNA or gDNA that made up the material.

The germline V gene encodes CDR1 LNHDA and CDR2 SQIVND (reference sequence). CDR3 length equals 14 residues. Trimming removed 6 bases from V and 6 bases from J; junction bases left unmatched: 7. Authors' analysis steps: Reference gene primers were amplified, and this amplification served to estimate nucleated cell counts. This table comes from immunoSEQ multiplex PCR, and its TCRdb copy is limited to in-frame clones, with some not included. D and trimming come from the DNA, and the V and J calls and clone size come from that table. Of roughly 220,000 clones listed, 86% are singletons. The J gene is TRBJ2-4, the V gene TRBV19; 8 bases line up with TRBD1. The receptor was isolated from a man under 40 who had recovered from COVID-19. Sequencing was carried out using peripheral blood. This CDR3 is CASSPFTGGNIQYF. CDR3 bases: TGTGCCAGTAGCCCTTTTACAGGGGGAAACATTCAGTACTTC.